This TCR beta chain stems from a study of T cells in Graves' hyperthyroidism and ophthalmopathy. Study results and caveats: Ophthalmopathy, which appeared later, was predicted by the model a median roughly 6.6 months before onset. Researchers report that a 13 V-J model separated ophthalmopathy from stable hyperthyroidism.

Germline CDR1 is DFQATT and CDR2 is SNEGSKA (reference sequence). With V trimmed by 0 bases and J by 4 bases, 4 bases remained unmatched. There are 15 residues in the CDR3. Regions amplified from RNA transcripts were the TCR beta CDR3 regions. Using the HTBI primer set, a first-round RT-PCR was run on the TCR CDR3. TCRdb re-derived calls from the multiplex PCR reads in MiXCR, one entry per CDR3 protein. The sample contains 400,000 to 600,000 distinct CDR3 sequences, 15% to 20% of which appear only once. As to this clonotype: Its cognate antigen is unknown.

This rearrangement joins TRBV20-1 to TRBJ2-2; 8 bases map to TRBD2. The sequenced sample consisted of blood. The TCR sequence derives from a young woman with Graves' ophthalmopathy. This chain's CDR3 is CSARDTGGGTGELFF. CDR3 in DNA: TGCAGTGCTAGAGATACGGGAGGGGGCACCGGGGAGCTGTTTTTT.